These 31 T cell receptor beta chains were all obtained from the same sample, sequenced in a study of cytomegalovirus exposure and HLA in healthy donors. This PCR relied on a set of 60 Vbeta primers and 13 Jbeta primers. Here immunoSEQ multiplex PCR was the method, and the copy in TCRdb shows in-frame clones only, minus some. The top ten hold about 6.4% of the sample, which has some 150,000 clones, 82% seen once. The sample comprised PBMCs. The receptors originated from a woman in her fifties or sixties in good health and CMV-seropositive.

This chain links TRBV10-2 with TRBJ1-5, with D tentatively TRBD1 (5 bases). Trimming took off 0 bases at V and 3 bases at J, with 6 bases between the two ends. Germline V gives CDR1 WSHSY, CDR2 SAAADI. The CDR3 runs to 14 residues. The CDR3 loop is CASSESTVNQPQHF. The CDR3 DNA sequence: TGCGCCAGCAGTGAGTCGACAGTCAATCAGCCCCAGCATTTT.

The rearrangement joins TRBV6-1 to TRBJ1-4; 8 nucleotides match TRBD1. After removal of 7 bases from V and 3 bases from J, the junction contained 4 bases not matched to a gene. CDR1 and CDR2 from the germline V gene are MNHNS and SASEGT. The CDR3 length is 14 residues. CDR3 amino acids: CASTMTGANEKLFF. The CDR3 nucleotides read TGTGCCAGCACCATGACAGGGGCTAATGAAAAACTGTTTTTT.

The chain is built from TRBV15 and TRBJ2-3, with D possibly TRBD2 on 7 matching bases. V lost 11 bases, J lost 3 bases, and 24 bases lay in between. This CDR3 has 16 residues. Germline V gives CDR1 LNHNV, CDR2 YYDKDF (reference sequence). CDR3 loop: CALLRGGDYVTDTQYF. DNA for the CDR3: TGTGCCTTACTAAGAGGGGGGGACTATGTAACAGATACGCAGTATTTT.

The rearrangement uses TRBV11-1 and TRBJ1-3; possibly TRBD1 for D (6 bases). CDR1 and CDR2 (germline): SGHAT, FQDESV (reference sequence). There are 16 residues in the CDR3. The ends were cut back, 5 bases at V and 0 bases at J, with 14 bases in the middle. The CDR3 is CASSRDTVISGNTIYF. The CDR3 DNA reads as TGTGCCAGCAGCCGGGACACCGTTATCTCTGGAAACACCATATATTTT.

The chain has TRBV13 and TRBJ1-4; D is undetermined. The germline V gene encodes CDR1 PRHDT and CDR2 FYEKMQ (reference sequence). The CDR3 has 12 amino acids. Deletions cut 5 bases from V and 7 bases from J, with 8 bases between. In DNA form, the CDR3 reads TGTGCCAGCAGCCGTCGGGGTGAAAAACTGTTTTTT. Its translation: CASSRRGEKLFF.

This clone was observed a few times. This chain joins TRBV28 and TRBJ1-6; D is perhaps TRBD1 (6 bases). The CDR3 is 20 amino acids. Deletions cut 4 bases from V and 0 bases from J, with 22 bases between. Germline lookup yields CDR1 MDHEN and CDR2 SYDVKM. CDR3 protein: CASSSRLRDNLSSYNSPLHF. DNA of the CDR3: TGTGCCAGCAGTTCACGCCTACGGGACAACCTAAGCTCCTATAATTCACCCCTCCACTTT.

The chain has TRBV29-1 and TRBJ1-2; TRBD1 agrees at 11 bases. In germline, CDR1 is SQVTM, CDR2 ANQGSEA. Unmatched junction bases numbered 5, after V lost 5 bases and J lost 0 bases. The length of the CDR3 is 15 residues. CDR3 region: CSVPGQGGANYGYTF. In DNA, the CDR3 is TGCAGCGTTCCGGGACAGGGGGGTGCTAACTATGGCTACACCTTC.

There are a few counts of this clone. V and J are TRBV5-1 and TRBJ1-4; TRBD1 is a possible D gene (6 bases). V shed 0 bases and J shed 4 bases, with 7 bases lying between them. Germline-derived CDR1 and CDR2 are SGHRS and YFSETQ. There are 14 residues in the CDR3. The CDR3 loop is CASSLGTVNEKLFF. For the CDR3, the DNA is TGCGCCAGCAGCTTGGGGACAGTTAATGAAAAACTGTTTTTT.

This chain uses TRBV5-4 with TRBJ2-4, with TRBD2 as a possible D gene (6 bases). CDR1 and CDR2 (germline): SGHNT, YYREEE (reference sequence). Deletions cut 3 bases from V and 1 base from J, with 11 bases between. CDR3 size: 15 residues. The CDR3 nucleotides read TGTGCCAGCAGCTCGGAGGGTGGGGCCAAAAACATTCAGTACTTC. Its translation: CASSSEGGAKNIQYF.

The rearrangement uses TRBV18 and TRBJ1-1; D is unresolved. In germline, CDR1 is KGHSH, CDR2 LQKENI. This CDR3 is 15 amino acids long. With 1 base removed from V and 1 base from J, the gap between germline ends came to 10 bases. The CDR3 nucleotides are TGTGCCAGCTCACCACAGAGGGTTTGGAACACTGAAGCTTTCTTT. As protein: CASSPQRVWNTEAFF.

V is TRBV27 and J is TRBJ2-2, with a tentative D call TRBD2 (7 bases). Looked up from germline, CDR1 is MNHEY and CDR2 is SMNVEV (reference sequence). The CDR3 has 15 amino acids. V lost 2 bases, J lost 3 bases, and 10 bases lay in between. The CDR3, as DNA: TGTGCCAGCAGTTTAAGAGGGGGGGACACCGGGGAGCTGTTTTTT. Translation: CASSLRGGDTGELFF.

The rearrangement joins TRBV5-1 to TRBJ2-5; TRBD2 matches at 9 bases. The CDR3 is 15 residues long. Germline V gene lookup returns CDR1 SGHRS and CDR2 YFSETQ. With 0 bases clipped from V and 3 bases from J, the junction kept 3 bases outside the gene matches. As DNA, the CDR3 is TGCGCCAGCAGCTTGGGCAGACTAGCGGAAGAGACCCAGTACTTC. This translates into CASSLGRLAEETQYF.

The CDR3 loop reads CASRPQGPDYGYTF. CDR3 in DNA: TGTGCCAGCAGACCACAGGGTCCGGACTATGGCTACACCTTC. This chain joins TRBV2 and TRBJ1-2; D is possibly TRBD1 (6 bases). Trimming left V 6 bases short and J 3 bases short, with 14 bases between. In germline, CDR1 is SNHLY, CDR2 FYNNEI. CDR3 length equals 14 residues.

The genes are TRBV6-1 and TRBJ1-2; 7 nucleotides match TRBD1. In germline, CDR1 is MNHNS, CDR2 SASEGT. J lost 5 bases, V lost 9 bases, and 6 bases had no gene match. The CDR3 length is 12 residues. The CDR3 region has the DNA TGTGCCAGTCGTAGACAGGGTTATGGCTACACCTTC. Translated: CASRRQGYGYTF.

CDR3 in DNA: TGTGCCAGCAGCCTTTGGGACAAGCAGGGGCAGTACTTC. Protein product: CASSLWDKQGQYF. This chain connects TRBV7-9 to TRBJ2-7; D may be TRBD1 (6 bases). Germline values: CDR1 SEHNR, CDR2 FQNEAQ (reference sequence). The CDR3 has 13 residues. V gave up 5 bases and J gave up 9 bases, with 17 bases separating them.

The sample holds a few counts of this clone. The chain recombines TRBV13 with TRBJ2-1, with a possible D match to TRBD2 (5 bases). The CDR3 totals 15 residues. From germline, CDR1 is PRHDT and CDR2 FYEKMQ (reference sequence). V lost 0 bases, J lost 5 bases, and 11 bases lay in between. The CDR3 protein is CASSLGLGSDNEQFF. CDR3 nucleotides: TGTGCCAGCAGCTTAGGCCTTGGTAGCGACAATGAGCAGTTCTTC.

Only one count was recorded for this clone. The CDR3 DNA follows: TGTGCCAGCAGTATACTAGCGAACACCGGGGAGCTGTTTTTT. It yields the protein CASSILANTGELFF. The genes are TRBV7-2 and TRBJ2-2; perhaps TRBD2 as D (5 bases). With 6 bases removed from V and 0 bases from J, the gap between germline ends came to 8 bases. CDR3 length equals 14 residues. Per germline, CDR1 SGHTA and CDR2 FQGNSA.

The V and J genes are TRBV7-2 and TRBJ1-5, with a weak D call TRBD1 (5 bases). Germline loops: CDR1 SGHTA, CDR2 FQGNSA. The CDR3 runs to 14 residues. V gave up 5 bases and J gave up 0 bases, with 8 bases separating them. CDR3 residues: CASSGGYSNQPQHF. Written as DNA, the CDR3 is TGTGCCAGCAGCGGGGGGTATAGCAATCAGCCCCAGCATTTT.

The chain joins TRBV2 to TRBJ2-3; the match to TRBD1 covers 10 bases. Per germline, CDR1 SNHLY and CDR2 FYNNEI. The CDR3 runs to 15 residues. V dropped 3 bases and J dropped 5; count of bases not matched to a gene: 5. CDR3 sequence: CASSEHGTGEDTQYF. The CDR3 DNA follows: TGTGCCAGCAGTGAGCACGGGACAGGGGAAGATACGCAGTATTTT. Combining the CDR3 with reference TRBV2 and TRBJ2-3 gives the whole variable domain EPEVTQTPSHQVTQMGQEVILRCVPISNHLYFYWYRQILGQKVEFLVSFYNNEISEKSEIFDDQFSVERPDGSNFTLKIRSTKLEDSAMYFCASSEHGTGEDTQYFGPGTRLTVL.

V gene TRBV6-5 combines with J gene TRBJ1-2, with unresolved D. V lost 6 bases, J lost 3 bases, and 11 bases lay in between. Germline assignment: CDR1 MNHEY and CDR2 SVGAGI. This CDR3 region has 13 residues. The CDR3 DNA reads as TGTGCCAGCAGCCTCGGGGTTGACTATGGCTACACCTTC. Its protein product is CASSLGVDYGYTF.

The table lists this clone with a few counts. This chain links TRBV10-3 with TRBJ1-1; D is possibly TRBD1 (5 bases). Germline loops: CDR1 ENHRY, CDR2 SYGVKD. The CDR3 has 14 amino acids. Trimming took off 4 bases at V and 0 bases at J, with 9 bases between the two ends. The CDR3 sequence is CAISGKQVNTEAFF. Written as DNA, the CDR3 is TGTGCCATCAGTGGAAAACAGGTGAACACTGAAGCTTTCTTT.

This clone occurred a few times. The CDR3 bases are TGTGCCAGCAGTGATGGAGGGTACGGGCAGTTCTTC. This sequence encodes CASSDGGYGQFF. This chain connects TRBV6-1 to TRBJ2-1; D may be TRBD2 (6 bases). Trimming took off 3 bases at V and 12 bases at J, with 12 bases between the two ends. The CDR3 sequence is 12 residues long. Germline loops: CDR1 MNHNS, CDR2 SASEGT.

The chain employs TRBV6-5 and TRBJ2-1; D gene uncertain. The CDR3 totals 15 residues. Trimming left V 0 bases short and J 10 bases short, with 16 bases between. Per germline, CDR1 MNHEY and CDR2 SVGAGI. CDR3 DNA: TGTGCCAGCAGTTACTCGAGGCCCCCGCTTGGGGAGCAGTTCTTC. Translated: CASSYSRPPLGEQFF.

This clone was counted between two and nine times. The chain links TRBV19 to TRBJ1-2; tentative D call: TRBD1 (5 bases). The CDR3 totals 10 residues. Germline-derived CDR1 and CDR2 are LNHDA and SQIVND (reference sequence). The V gene lost 10 bases and the J gene lost 5 bases, with 8 bases spanning the gap. The CDR3 coding sequence is TGTGCCACCAAGGGGTATGGCTACACCTTC. The encoded protein is CATKGYGYTF. The full variable domain, completed using reference TRBV19 and TRBJ1-2, is DGGITQSPKYLFRKEGQNVTLSCEQNLNHDAMYWYRQDPGQGLRLIYYSQIVNDFQKGDIAEGYSVSREKKESFPLTVTSAQKNPTAFYLCATKGYGYTFGSGTRLTVV.

The chain links TRBV30 to TRBJ1-5; a possible D gene is TRBD1 (6 bases). Germline V CDR1 and CDR2: GTSNPN, SVGIG (reference sequence). V lost 5 bases, J lost 3 bases, and 11 bases lay in between. The CDR3 contains 13 residues. In DNA, the CDR3 is TGTGCCTGGGCGAAGGGACACAATCAGCCCCAGCATTTT. Its protein is CAWAKGHNQPQHF.

CDR3 protein: CASSVAAGGSGGYTF. The CDR3 DNA is TGTGCCAGCAGCGTAGCGGCAGGGGGATCTGGAGGCTACACCTTC. The chain joins TRBV9 to TRBJ1-2; 7 bases agree with TRBD1. Germline loops: CDR1 SGDLS, CDR2 YYNGEE. This CDR3 region has 15 residues. Trimming cost V 0 bases and J 8 bases; bases outside gene matches: 10.

The chain couples TRBV7-8 to TRBJ2-7; D may be TRBD1 (6 bases). V was pared by 0 bases and J by 6 bases, with 15 bases between. Per germline, CDR1 SGHVS and CDR2 FQNEAQ. There are 15 residues in the CDR3. The CDR3 coding sequence is TGTGCCAGCAGCTTAGCGCGTGGGGGCCGGGGCGAGCAGTACTTC. It encodes CASSLARGGRGEQYF.

The chain uses TRBV7-8 and TRBJ2-7; a weak D match, TRBD2 (6 bases). V shed 8 bases and J shed 3 bases, with 17 bases lying between them. In germline, CDR1 is SGHVS, CDR2 FQNEAQ. The length of the CDR3 is 14 residues. CDR3 loop: CASSLGGALYEQYF. The CDR3 DNA sequence: TGTGCCAGCTCCTTGGGAGGAGCCCTCTACGAGCAGTACTTC.

This sequence joins TRBV7-6 and TRBJ2-1, with 9 nucleotides matching TRBD1. The CDR3 contains 14 residues. With 5 bases clipped from V and 9 bases from J, the junction kept 8 bases outside the gene matches. Germline CDR1 is SGHVS and CDR2 is FNYEAQ. DNA of the CDR3: TGTGCCAGCAGCCCAACTACAGGGGGCGGTGAGCAGTTCTTC. It yields the protein CASSPTTGGGEQFF.

The rearrangement links TRBV6-5 to TRBJ1-1; the match to TRBD1 covers 7 bases. V dropped 8 bases and J dropped 7; count of bases not matched to a gene: 7. There are 12 residues in the CDR3. Germline V gene sequence: CDR1 MNHEY, CDR2 SVGAGI. For the CDR3, the DNA is TGTGCCAGCGCACAGGGGCCTCTTGAAGCTTTCTTT. The encoded protein is CASAQGPLEAFF.

The genes are TRBV6-1 and TRBJ1-4, with D tentatively TRBD1 (5 bases). The V gene's germline CDR1 is MNHNS and CDR2 SASEGT. The V and J ends lost 2 bases and 3 bases respectively, with 16 bases between them. CDR3 size: 17 residues. The CDR3 is CASSESIRRGANEKLFF. CDR3 in DNA: TGTGCCAGCAGTGAAAGCATCAGGAGGGGCGCTAATGAAAAACTGTTTTTT.